The rows below give T cell receptor beta chains drawn from one sample of a study of human T cells and chemical hapten exposure. One entry per CDR3 protein results from TCRdb running MiXCR on the RACE reads. The sample comprises 75,000 to 95,000 distinct CDR3 sequences, about 10% of which are singletons, and around 2.2% rests with the top ten. The sequencing here drew on whole blood, taken in connection with sensitization to the hapten diphenylcyclopropenone (DPC). The receptors stem from a man aged 40-50 years with alopecia areata. Some clones in this sample may be carry-over from other donors' samples. Each CDR3 is given with its conserved first and last residue. Fields, in order: J gene, V gene, clone size, CDR3 protein. Clone size is shown for a subset of rows, as once, few, many or a class of expanded clone.

TRBJ1-1 | TRBV12-5 | many | CASVSWARTEAFF
TRBJ2-7 | TRBV28 | - | CASSPAWGDEQYF
TRBJ2-3 | TRBV12-3/TRBV12-4 | - | CASLGRTGKPYTQYF
TRBJ2-1 | TRBV28 | - | CASSFSGTGEGFF
TRBJ2-1 | TRBV9 | - | CASSVWARTQRGEQFF
TRBJ2-3 | TRBV7-6 | - | CASSLAGGSTDTQYF
TRBJ1-2 | TRBV6-5 | many | CASSYSRGVRLGYTF
TRBJ2-7 | TRBV29-1 | - | CSVGRNFYEQYF
TRBJ1-1 | TRBV28 | many | CASSLSGGLYTEAFF
TRBJ1-4 | TRBV30 | many | CAWRGRATNEKLFF
TRBJ2-3 | TRBV2 | many | CASSTPGLVTDTQYF
TRBJ1-2 | TRBV9 | - | CASLGPQGAHGYTF
TRBJ2-3 | TRBV11-2 | many | CASSSLLAGVLDTQYF
TRBJ1-6 | TRBV7-9 | - | CASSLGTGTGGNSPLHF
TRBJ2-5 | TRBV21-1 | - | CASSSVRDRPSTQETQYF
TRBJ2-5 | TRBV14 | - | CASSQEPSRETQYF
TRBJ1-6 | TRBV6-6 | many | CASHRRYNSPLHF